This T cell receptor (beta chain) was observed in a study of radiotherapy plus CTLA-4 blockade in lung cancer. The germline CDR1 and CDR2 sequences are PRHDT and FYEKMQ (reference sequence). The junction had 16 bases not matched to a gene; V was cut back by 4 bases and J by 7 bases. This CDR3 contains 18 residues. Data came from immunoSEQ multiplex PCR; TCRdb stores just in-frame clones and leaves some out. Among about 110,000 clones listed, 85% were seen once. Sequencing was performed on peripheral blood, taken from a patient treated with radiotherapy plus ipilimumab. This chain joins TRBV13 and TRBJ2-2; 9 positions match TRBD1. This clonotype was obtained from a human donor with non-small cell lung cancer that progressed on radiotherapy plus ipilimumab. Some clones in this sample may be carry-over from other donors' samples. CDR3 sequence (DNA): TGTGCCAGCAGCTCAATTAGAGGACGGACAGGGGTGGACGGGGAGCTGTTTTTT. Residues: CASSSIRGRTGVDGELFF.